This T cell receptor beta chain was identified during a study of response to subunit inactivated influenza vaccine. Study conclusions and caveats: Researchers suggested that each seasonal influenza vaccination recruits few new T cells.

As concerns this clonotype: What it recognizes is unknown.

TCRdb called the RT-PCR reads again in MiXCR, with one record for every CDR3 protein. The sample has 200,000 to 300,000 distinct CDR3 sequences; less than 15% are singletons. The CDR3 is made up of 15 amino acids. Germline V CDR1 and CDR2: DFQATT, SNEGSKA (reference sequence). With 5 bases clipped from V and 7 bases from J, the junction kept 14 bases outside the gene matches. The receptor was derived from a man aged 50 to 59 who received an inactivated influenza vaccine. Specimen: non-naive T cells sorted from PBMCs, collected about 14 days before vaccination. The chain uses TRBV20-1 and TRBJ1-5, with 7 positions matching TRBD1. The CDR3 loop is CSADRTGTGGQPQHF. For the CDR3, the DNA is TGCAGTGCTGACCGGACAGGTACAGGAGGGCAGCCCCAGCATTTT.